Here is one T cell receptor (beta chain) with its context. Seattle participants joined during active infection and were tracked over time. The data were taken from a study of blood T cell repertoires in COVID-19. The wider study: Researchers got acute and convalescent COVID-19 samples from the United States, Italy and Spain.

Per the original data handling: The assay estimated nucleated cells by amplifying reference gene primers. Generated by immunoSEQ multiplex PCR, the TCRdb table keeps only in-frame clones and is missing some. D and trimming come from the DNA, and the V and J calls and clone size come from that table. Among more than 150,000 clones listed, roughly 79% were seen once. V was cut by 0 bases and J by 9 bases, with 10 bases left in between. Germline V gives CDR1 SGHDT, CDR2 YYEEEE. This CDR3 has 13 residues. Sequencing was done on a sample of peripheral blood. The chain recombines TRBV5-6 with TRBJ2-1; D is perhaps TRBD2 (5 bases). The receptor was derived from a woman older than 75 with COVID-19, enrolled during active disease. CDR3 loop: CASSLGRAGEQFF. The DNA of the CDR3 is TGTGCCAGCAGCTTGGGCCGGGCGGGTGAGCAGTTCTTC. Full variable domain (remainder filled in from reference TRBV5-6 and TRBJ2-1): DAGVTQSPTHLIKTRGQQVTLRCSPKSGHDTVSWYQQALGQGPQFIFQYYEEEERQRGNFPDRFSGHQFPNYSSELNVNALLLGDSALYLCASSLGRAGEQFFGPGTRLTVL.